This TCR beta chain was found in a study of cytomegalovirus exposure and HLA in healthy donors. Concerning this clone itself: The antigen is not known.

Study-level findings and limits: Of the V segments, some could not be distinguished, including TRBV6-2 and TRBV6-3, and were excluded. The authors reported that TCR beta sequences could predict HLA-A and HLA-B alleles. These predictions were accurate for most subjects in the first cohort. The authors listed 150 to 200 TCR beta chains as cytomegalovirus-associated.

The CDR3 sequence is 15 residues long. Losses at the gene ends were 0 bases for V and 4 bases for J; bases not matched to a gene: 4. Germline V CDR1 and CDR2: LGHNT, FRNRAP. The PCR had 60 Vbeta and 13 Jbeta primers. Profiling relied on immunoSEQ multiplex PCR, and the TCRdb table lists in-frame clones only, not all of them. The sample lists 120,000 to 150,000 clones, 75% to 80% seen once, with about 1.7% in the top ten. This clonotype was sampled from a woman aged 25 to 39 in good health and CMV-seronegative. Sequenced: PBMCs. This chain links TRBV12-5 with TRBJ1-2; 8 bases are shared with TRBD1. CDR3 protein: CASGLVTDRGYGYTF. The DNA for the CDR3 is TGTGCTAGTGGTTTGGTAACCGACAGGGGCTATGGCTACACCTTC.